This T cell receptor beta chain was sequenced in a study of CD8+CD57+ T cells in acquired aplastic anemia. Study-level information: The DNA of sorted CD4+ and CD8+ cells averaged approximately 2.9 ug.

Both TCR beta VDJ combination and CDR3 sequence profiling were carried out. Genomic DNA was the template for this profiling. MiXCR was run by TCRdb on the reads, yielding one entry per CDR3 protein. The sample has 200,000 to 250,000 distinct CDR3 sequences, approximately 65% seen once. Whoever was chosen for sequencing had shown CD8+CD57+ cell expansion by flow cytometry. CDR1 and CDR2 (germline): KGHDR, SFDVKD. Trimming took 3 bases from V and 0 from J, leaving 11 bases between them. This CDR3 comprises 16 residues. The sample comprised sorted CD4+, CD8+, or CD8+CD57+ T cells (not recorded which) from PBMCs. The chain carries TRBV24-1 and TRBJ2-1; D is undetermined. This clonotype was sampled from a human donor with aplastic anemia. The CDR3: CATSDHRRGSYNEQFF. The CDR3 DNA sequence: TGTGCCACCAGTGATCACCGGCGAGGCTCCTACAATGAGCAGTTCTTC.